This T cell receptor beta chain was sequenced in a study of blood T cell repertoires in COVID-19. The overall study: Researchers got acute and convalescent COVID-19 samples from the United States, Italy and Spain. T cells, B-cell-depleted T cells, or PBMCs supplied cDNA or gDNA.

This clone was seen a single time. Original processing notes: Reference gene primer amplification yielded estimated nucleated cell counts. TCRdb's copy holds only in-frame clones and misses some; the assay was immunoSEQ multiplex PCR. That table furnishes V, J and clone size, whereas the DNA furnished D and trimming. The table lists 150,000 or so clones, about 86% of them singletons. The CDR3 runs to 15 residues. Germline loops: CDR1 LGHNA, CDR2 YNFKEQ. V lost 0 bases and J 4 bases, leaving 12 bases between the germline ends. This sequence was found in an elderly woman with acute or convalescent COVID-19. What was sequenced was peripheral blood. The rearrangement uses TRBV4-2 and TRBJ1-1, with D tentatively TRBD1 (5 bases). In DNA form, the CDR3 reads TGTGCCAGCAGCCAAGACCCGCGGGGGGGCACTGAAGCTTTCTTT. This sequence encodes CASSQDPRGGTEAFF.